A selection of T cell receptor beta chains follows, all from one sample in a study of cytotoxic CD8 clonotypes in ibrutinib-treated CLL. Some clones are missing from TCRdb's copy, which holds only in-frame ones; the method was immunoSEQ multiplex PCR. Seen here are approximately 330,000 clones, just under 80% observed once, and the top ten hold about 6.3%. The source material was PBMCs, sampled before ibrutinib treatment. The receptors come from a human donor with chronic lymphocytic leukemia. Each CDR3 is given with its conserved first and last residue. Each record gives: V gene, clone size, D gene, J gene, CDR3 length, CDR3 DNA, CDR3 protein. The D gene is left open where the match is weak. Some rows mark clone size as missing; the rest say once, few, many or name a class of expanded clone.

V gene: TRBV4-2; clone size: -; D gene: -; J gene: TRBJ2-7; CDR3 length: 13; CDR3 DNA: TGTGCCAGCAGCCAAGGCGCTGAAATGGAGCAGTACTTC; CDR3 protein: CASSQGAEMEQYF
V gene: TRBV7-9; clone size: -; D gene: -; J gene: TRBJ2-7; CDR3 length: 14; CDR3 DNA: TGTGCCAGCAGCTTTACCGGGATGGGATTCGAGCAGTACTTC; CDR3 protein: CASSFTGMGFEQYF
V gene: TRBV7-2; clone size: -; D gene: -; J gene: TRBJ2-5; CDR3 length: 13; CDR3 DNA: TGTGCCAGCAGTACAGGGTTTGAGGAGTCCCAGTACTTC; CDR3 protein: CASSTGFEESQYF
V gene: TRBV5-8; clone size: -; D gene: -; J gene: TRBJ2-7; CDR3 length: 13; CDR3 DNA: TGTGCCAGCAGCAAGGGACTGTTGTACGAGCAGTACTTC; CDR3 protein: CASSKGLLYEQYF
V gene: TRBV25-1; clone size: few; D gene: -; J gene: TRBJ1-1; CDR3 length: 14; CDR3 DNA: TGTGCCAGCAGTGAGTCAATTGGCGGCCGGGAAGCTTTCTTT; CDR3 protein: CASSESIGGREAFF
V gene: TRBV7-6; clone size: few; D gene: -; J gene: TRBJ2-1; CDR3 length: 15; CDR3 DNA: TGTGCCAGCAGCGCCCCCTCGGGGTTGCGCAATGAGCAGTTCTTC; CDR3 protein: CASSAPSGLRNEQFF
V gene: TRBV7-9; clone size: -; D gene: TRBD1; J gene: TRBJ1-1; CDR3 length: 12; CDR3 DNA: TGTGCCAGCCACAGGGGAGGCACTGAAGCTTTCTTT; CDR3 protein: CASHRGGTEAFF
V gene: TRBV28; clone size: -; D gene: -; J gene: TRBJ2-7; CDR3 length: 14; CDR3 DNA: TGTGCCAGCAGTACCCACCAGGGATCCTACGAGCAGTACTTC; CDR3 protein: CASSTHQGSYEQYF
V gene: TRBV27; clone size: -; D gene: -; J gene: TRBJ2-7; CDR3 length: 14; CDR3 DNA: TGTGCCAGCAGTCCGCAGGGGAGGGCCGACGAGCAGTACTTC; CDR3 protein: CASSPQGRADEQYF
V gene: TRBV27; clone size: few; D gene: TRBD1; J gene: TRBJ1-5; CDR3 length: 17; CDR3 DNA: TGTGCCAGCAGTTTATTCTGGGAGACAGGGGGCAATCAGCCCCAGCATTTT; CDR3 protein: CASSLFWETGGNQPQHF
V gene: TRBV9; clone size: -; D gene: -; J gene: TRBJ2-1; CDR3 length: 14; CDR3 DNA: TGTGCCAGCAGCCCGAGAGGCTCCTACAATGAGCAGTTCTTC; CDR3 protein: CASSPRGSYNEQFF
V gene: TRBV11-1; clone size: -; D gene: -; J gene: TRBJ2-3; CDR3 length: 12; CDR3 DNA: TGTGCCAGCAGCCCAACTATGGATACGCAGTATTTT; CDR3 protein: CASSPTMDTQYF
V gene: TRBV19; clone size: -; D gene: TRBD2; J gene: TRBJ2-1; CDR3 length: 16; CDR3 DNA: TGTGCCAGTAGTATAGATCCTAGCGGGCCCTACAATGAGCAGTTCTTC; CDR3 protein: CASSIDPSGPYNEQFF
V gene: TRBV18; clone size: -; D gene: TRBD1; J gene: TRBJ1-1; CDR3 length: 19; CDR3 DNA: TGTGCCAGCTCACCGGGTACTCTATTGGGACAGGGGGATTTATCTGAAGCTTTCTTT; CDR3 protein: CASSPGTLLGQGDLSEAFF
V gene: TRBV6-1; clone size: -; D gene: -; J gene: TRBJ1-4; CDR3 length: 14; CDR3 DNA: TGTGCCAGCAGGGCGACTGCAACTAATGAAAAACTGTTTTTT; CDR3 protein: CASRATATNEKLFF
V gene: TRBV28; clone size: -; D gene: -; J gene: TRBJ1-2; CDR3 length: 13; CDR3 DNA: TGTGCCAGCAGTTTAGACCCCCTCTATGGCTACACCTTC; CDR3 protein: CASSLDPLYGYTF
V gene: TRBV7-2; clone size: -; D gene: -; J gene: TRBJ2-1; CDR3 length: 14; CDR3 DNA: TGTGCCAGCAGCTTAGCGCACAGCTACAATGAGCAGTTCTTC; CDR3 protein: CASSLAHSYNEQFF
V gene: TRBV30; clone size: -; D gene: -; J gene: TRBJ1-1; CDR3 length: 14; CDR3 DNA: TGTGCCTGGAGTGTCCCACAGGAGAACACTGAAGCTTTCTTT; CDR3 protein: CAWSVPQENTEAFF
V gene: TRBV27; clone size: -; D gene: TRBD2; J gene: TRBJ2-1; CDR3 length: 16; CDR3 DNA: TGTGCCAGCAGTTTGCGGAGCGGGATTGGTGTCAATGAGCAGTTCTTC; CDR3 protein: CASSLRSGIGVNEQFF
V gene: TRBV5-1; clone size: -; D gene: TRBD2; J gene: TRBJ2-1; CDR3 length: 15; CDR3 DNA: TGCGCCAGCAGCCCGAATGGACTAGCCTACAATGAGCAGTTCTTC; CDR3 protein: CASSPNGLAYNEQFF
V gene: TRBV11-2; clone size: -; D gene: TRBD2; J gene: TRBJ2-7; CDR3 length: 14; CDR3 DNA: TGTGCCAGCAGCGTAACTAGCGGGAGTTACGAGCAGTACTTC; CDR3 protein: CASSVTSGSYEQYF
V gene: TRBV4-2; clone size: few; D gene: TRBD1; J gene: TRBJ1-2; CDR3 length: 16; CDR3 DNA: TGTGCCAGCAGCCAAGCGGGACAGGAGCGAAACTATGGCTACACCTTC; CDR3 protein: CASSQAGQERNYGYTF
V gene: TRBV6-1; clone size: -; D gene: TRBD2; J gene: TRBJ2-1; CDR3 length: 16; CDR3 DNA: TGTGCCAGCAGTGAAGGACTAGCGGGAGGTCTCAATGAGCAGTTCTTC; CDR3 protein: CASSEGLAGGLNEQFF
V gene: TRBV30; clone size: -; D gene: -; J gene: TRBJ2-2; CDR3 length: 14; CDR3 DNA: TGTGCCTGGAATCGGGCAGGCGGCGCCGGGGAGCTGTTTTTT; CDR3 protein: CAWNRAGGAGELFF
V gene: TRBV11-2; clone size: -; D gene: TRBD2; J gene: TRBJ2-5; CDR3 length: 14; CDR3 DNA: TGTGCCAGCAGAAAGCGGGAGGGGCAAGAGACCCAGTACTTC; CDR3 protein: CASRKREGQETQYF
V gene: TRBV4-1; clone size: -; D gene: TRBD2; J gene: TRBJ2-7; CDR3 length: 18; CDR3 DNA: TGCGCCAGCAGCCAGGTAGCGGGAGGGCCCTCGTTTCTCTACGAGCAGTACTTC; CDR3 protein: CASSQVAGGPSFLYEQYF
V gene: TRBV7-8; clone size: -; D gene: -; J gene: TRBJ2-1; CDR3 length: 15; CDR3 DNA: TGTGCCAGCAGCTCCCTTGGCGGGACCTACAATGAGCAGTTCTTC; CDR3 protein: CASSSLGGTYNEQFF
V gene: TRBV27; clone size: -; D gene: -; J gene: TRBJ2-3; CDR3 length: 14; CDR3 DNA: TGTGCCAGCAGTCCAGGGGTGTTCCAGATAACGCAGTATTTT; CDR3 protein: CASSPGVFQITQYF
V gene: TRBV28; clone size: -; D gene: -; J gene: TRBJ2-7; CDR3 length: 12; CDR3 DNA: TGTGCCAGCAGGACGGGCTCCTACGAGCAGTACTTC; CDR3 protein: CASRTGSYEQYF
V gene: TRBV2; clone size: -; D gene: -; J gene: TRBJ2-1; CDR3 length: 11; CDR3 DNA: TGTGCCAGCAGGGCAGGGATGAGGCAGTTCTTC; CDR3 protein: CASRAGMRQFF
V gene: TRBV5-1; clone size: once; D gene: TRBD1; J gene: TRBJ2-1; CDR3 length: 16; CDR3 DNA: TGCGCCAGCAGCAAGGACAGGGGGCTTCTGTACAATGAGCAGTTCTTC; CDR3 protein: CASSKDRGLLYNEQFF
V gene: TRBV7-3; clone size: -; D gene: -; J gene: TRBJ2-7; CDR3 length: 13; CDR3 DNA: TGTGCCAGCAGCTTTGTTTTAGGCCCTGAGCAGTACTTC; CDR3 protein: CASSFVLGPEQYF
V gene: TRBV15; clone size: -; D gene: TRBD2; J gene: TRBJ2-7; CDR3 length: 14; CDR3 DNA: TGTGCCACCAGCAGGGCGGGACTAGGCTACGAGCAGTACTTC; CDR3 protein: CATSRAGLGYEQYF
V gene: TRBV27; clone size: -; D gene: TRBD2; J gene: TRBJ2-3; CDR3 length: 17; CDR3 DNA: TGTGCCAGCAGTTTACCGCCGACTAGCGGGAGAACAGATACGCAGTATTTT; CDR3 protein: CASSLPPTSGRTDTQYF
V gene: TRBV4-3; clone size: -; D gene: TRBD2; J gene: TRBJ2-2; CDR3 length: 17; CDR3 DNA: TGCGCCAGCAGCAGGGGACTAGCGGGAGTTCCCACCGGGGAGCTGTTTTTT; CDR3 protein: CASSRGLAGVPTGELFF
V gene: TRBV9; clone size: few; D gene: -; J gene: TRBJ2-2; CDR3 length: 13; CDR3 DNA: TGTGCCAGCAGCGTAGTTGACACCGGGGAGCTGTTTTTT; CDR3 protein: CASSVVDTGELFF
V gene: TRBV7-2; clone size: -; D gene: TRBD1; J gene: TRBJ1-2; CDR3 length: 14; CDR3 DNA: TGTGCCAGCAGCCCCCCCGGGACAGTACCGACCTACACCTTC; CDR3 protein: CASSPPGTVPTYTF
V gene: TRBV7-3; clone size: few; D gene: -; J gene: TRBJ2-3; CDR3 length: 15; CDR3 DNA: TGTGCCAGCAGCTTAACGGGGATAGACACAGATACGCAGTATTTT; CDR3 protein: CASSLTGIDTDTQYF
V gene: TRBV5-4; clone size: -; D gene: TRBD2; J gene: TRBJ2-7; CDR3 length: 16; CDR3 DNA: TGTGCCAGCAGCAAAGCCGGGACTAGCGGGAGAGACGAGCAGTACTTC; CDR3 protein: CASSKAGTSGRDEQYF
V gene: TRBV5-1; clone size: -; D gene: TRBD2; J gene: TRBJ2-1; CDR3 length: 17; CDR3 DNA: TGCGCCAGCAGCTTTCGGAGATTAGCGGGAGAACTAAATGAGCAGTTCTTC; CDR3 protein: CASSFRRLAGELNEQFF
V gene: TRBV30; clone size: once; D gene: -; J gene: TRBJ2-1; CDR3 length: 13; CDR3 DNA: TGTGCCTGGAGCGCCGGGCCGCCAAATGAGCAGTTCTTC; CDR3 protein: CAWSAGPPNEQFF
V gene: TRBV18; clone size: -; D gene: -; J gene: TRBJ2-3; CDR3 length: 15; CDR3 DNA: TGTGCCAGCTCACCACTGTTAGCGAGCACAGATACGCAGTATTTT; CDR3 protein: CASSPLLASTDTQYF
V gene: TRBV4-1; clone size: -; D gene: -; J gene: TRBJ2-3; CDR3 length: 17; CDR3 DNA: TGCGCCAGCAGCCAAGTGTTCCGGGGGAGGAACACAGATACGCAGTATTTT; CDR3 protein: CASSQVFRGRNTDTQYF